This T cell receptor beta chain originates from a study of response to subunit inactivated influenza vaccine (dated by TCRdb to the late 2010s). Describing the broader study: Deep quantitative profiling of the T cell receptor repertoire was used in the study to follow responses to a trivalent subunit inactivated influenza vaccine.

Overall study outcomes, separate from this receptor: The authors proposed that each seasonal influenza vaccination may bring in only a limited number of new T cells.

From V the trimming removes 4 bases and from J it removes 2 bases, while the gene matches leave 5 bases of the junction unaccounted for. The CDR3 starts with the cysteine, ends with the phenylalanine, and has 15 residues. Only the CDR3 portion is preserved as DNA: 45 bases, with reading frame beginning at the first base. Reading the germline V gene gives CDR1 SGHRS and CDR2 YFSETQ. The method behind the library was RT-PCR. Sequencing instrument: Illumina HiSeq 2500. TCRdb reprocessing: public reads trimmed at Q25 with fastp, clones called with MiXCR, in-frame beta chains kept. Every entry covers one CDR3 protein and lists the most common genes and DNA from its rows. The sample profile shows hundreds of thousands of distinct CDR3 sequences; about 15% of them were found once. The top ten clones comprise roughly 6.4% of the sample. This clonotype showed up just a few times. The clone's antigen remains unknown. No much larger clonotype is one base removed from it; base qualities were not supplied.

This sequence uses TRBV5-1 and TRBJ2-3; 9 nucleotides in the junction match TRBD1. Specimen: PBMCs from blood, collected roughly 2 weeks before vaccination. The clonotype originates from a man aged 50 or older who received an inactivated influenza vaccine. Donor details come from another sample of the same person, matched by shared clones. The nucleotide sequence is given as TGCGCCAGCAGCGTGACAGGGGGGTACACAGATACGCAGTATTTT. Its coded protein is CASSVTGGYTDTQYF.